This TCR beta chain is drawn from a study of regulatory T cells in long-lasting Graves disease. Both iRepertoire HTBI primers and Arm-PCR of CDR3 regions were used to build the TCR beta libraries. Authors' analysis steps: Looking across samples, the authors found about 62 TRBV and some 13 TRBJ segments. TCRdb analysed the multiplex PCR reads with MiXCR anew, one entry per CDR3 protein. TCRdb, not the authors, supplied the V and J calls. The sample shows hundreds of thousands of distinct CDR3 sequences, about 16% of them seen only once. Time point indicated: newly diagnosed GD, antithyroid drugs for less than 3 months. Construction of the TCR library relied on RNA isolated from PBMCs. This clonotype was observed many times. Its antigen is still unknown. Study-wide points: Limited sample numbers may have lowered accuracy. Exclusively peripheral blood, rather than thyroid tissue, was studied.

These sequences were also reported in another study, on T cells in Graves' hyperthyroidism and ophthalmopathy.

The clonotype was recovered from a man aged 18 to 29 with Graves disease. This sample comprised peripheral blood mononuclear cells (PBMCs), obtained at new diagnosis, from a patient treated with antithyroid drugs.

DNA for the CDR3: TGTGCCAGCAGCCAAGAAAGCAGGGGAGGTACTGAAGCTTTCTTT. It codes for CASSQESRGGTEAFF. This sequence joins TRBV4-2 and TRBJ1-1, with D possibly matching TRBD1 (6 bases). The CDR3 sequence is 15 residues long. Per germline, CDR1 LGHNA and CDR2 YNFKEQ. V lost 0 bases to trimming and J lost 5 bases, with 13 bases between them.